The clone carrying this T cell receptor beta chain was counted ten times or more. This entry comes from a study of patients and donors after allogeneic stem cell transplantation. The germline gives CDR1 MNHEY, CDR2 SVGAGI. J was trimmed by 7 bases and V by 2 bases; bases with no gene match: 9. The CDR3 totals 16 residues. MiXCR was run by TCRdb on the RT-PCR reads, yielding one entry per CDR3 protein. The data hold tens of thousands of distinct CDR3 sequences, with more than 35% observed a single time. The TCR was taken from a human donor who was either an allogeneic HSCT recipient or a stem cell or donor lymphocyte infusion donor (not recorded which). It is not recorded whose cells these are; they may come from a transplant donor. The sample was blood, either unsorted or a sorted T cell fraction (not recorded which). The chain is built from TRBV6-5 and TRBJ1-2, with 11 bases that match TRBD1. The CDR3 region has the DNA TGTGCCAGCAGTTACGAATCGGGACAGGGGGTAGCTGGCTACACCTTC. The encoded protein is CASSYESGQGVAGYTF.